Listed below are T cell receptor beta chains from one sample, sequenced in a study of CD8+ T cells in alopecia areata. Using immunoSEQ multiplex PCR, the repertoire was profiled, and TCRdb retains in-frame clones only, with some absent. The sample has tens of thousands of clones, 45% to 70% seen once. Sequencing was carried out using CD4+ Tregs sorted from blood. The origin of the receptors is a human donor with alopecia areata. The CDR3 runs from the conserved cysteine through the conserved F or W. Fields, in order: clone size, J gene, V gene, D gene, CDR3 DNA, CDR3 protein. A D gene is named only where the DNA matches it firmly. The size of a clone is reported for some rows only, either as once, few or many, or as a class for expanded clones.

clone size: few; J gene: TRBJ1-3; V gene: TRBV29-1; D gene: NA; CDR3 DNA: TGCAGCGTTGGGAGCTCTGGAAACACCATATATTTT; CDR3 protein: CSVGSSGNTIYF
clone size: NA; J gene: TRBJ2-6; V gene: TRBV7-3; D gene: NA; CDR3 DNA: TGTGCCAGCAGCTCCGGGGCCAACGTCCTGACTTTC; CDR3 protein: CASSSGANVLTF
clone size: few; J gene: TRBJ2-3; V gene: TRBV29-1; D gene: TRBD2; CDR3 DNA: TGCAGCGCGGGGGGGTCAAGTAGTTTGGATACGCAGTATTTT; CDR3 protein: CSAGGSSSLDTQYF
clone size: NA; J gene: TRBJ2-1; V gene: TRBV19; D gene: TRBD2; CDR3 DNA: TGTGCCAGTAGTACCCCCCGGACTAGCGGGGGGAACAATGAGCAGTTCTTC; CDR3 protein: CASSTPRTSGGNNEQFF
clone size: NA; J gene: TRBJ2-1; V gene: TRBV5-1; D gene: TRBD2; CDR3 DNA: TGCGCCAGCAGAGCGGGGGGGAGGATCAATGAGCAGTTCTTC; CDR3 protein: CASRAGGRINEQFF
clone size: NA; J gene: TRBJ2-1; V gene: TRBV7-2; D gene: NA; CDR3 DNA: TGTGCCAGCAGCTTAGCAAGGGCCGGGAATGAGCAGTTCTTC; CDR3 protein: CASSLARAGNEQFF
clone size: NA; J gene: TRBJ2-3; V gene: TRBV2; D gene: NA; CDR3 DNA: TGTGCCAGCAGTCGTGGACAGTCCACAGATACGCAGTATTTT; CDR3 protein: CASSRGQSTDTQYF
clone size: few; J gene: TRBJ2-7; V gene: TRBV5-6; D gene: TRBD1; CDR3 DNA: TGTGCCAGCAGCTCATACAGGGGGGCCCGGGAGCAGTACTTC; CDR3 protein: CASSSYRGAREQYF
clone size: few; J gene: TRBJ2-3; V gene: TRBV2; D gene: TRBD1; CDR3 DNA: TGTGCCAGCAGGCGACAGGGGGCAGATACGCAGTATTTT; CDR3 protein: CASRRQGADTQYF
clone size: few; J gene: TRBJ1-1; V gene: TRBV29-1; D gene: NA; CDR3 DNA: TGCAGCGTTTCCCCGGGGGCCCACACTGAAGCTTTCTTT; CDR3 protein: CSVSPGAHTEAFF
clone size: few; J gene: TRBJ2-5; V gene: TRBV18; D gene: NA; CDR3 DNA: TGTGCCAGCTCACTCACCACGTGGGGACGCGAGACCCAGTACTTC; CDR3 protein: CASSLTTWGRETQYF
clone size: NA; J gene: TRBJ2-7; V gene: TRBV5-6; D gene: TRBD2; CDR3 DNA: TGTGCCAGCAGCTTGGACCCTAGCGGGGGGATCTACGAGCAGTACTTC; CDR3 protein: CASSLDPSGGIYEQYF
clone size: NA; J gene: TRBJ2-1; V gene: TRBV18; D gene: TRBD2; CDR3 DNA: TGTGCCAGCTCACCCTCAGGGAGGGATTCCTACAATGAGCAGTTCTTC; CDR3 protein: CASSPSGRDSYNEQFF
clone size: few; J gene: TRBJ2-7; V gene: TRBV7-2; D gene: TRBD1; CDR3 DNA: TGTGCCAGCAGCCCTCGGACAGGGAGCTACGTGCAGTACTTC; CDR3 protein: CASSPRTGSYVQYF
clone size: NA; J gene: TRBJ1-1; V gene: TRBV18; D gene: TRBD1; CDR3 DNA: TGTGCCAGCTCACCAGGGACAGGCCGCACTGAAGCTTTCTTT; CDR3 protein: CASSPGTGRTEAFF
clone size: medium-sized; J gene: TRBJ2-1; V gene: TRBV9; D gene: NA; CDR3 DNA: TGTGCCAGCAGCTCCATAGGGTACAATGAGCAGTTCTTC; CDR3 protein: CASSSIGYNEQFF
clone size: few; J gene: TRBJ1-4; V gene: TRBV5-6; D gene: NA; CDR3 DNA: TGTGCCAGCAGCTACCGGTTGGTAGGGAATGAAAAACTGTTTTTT; CDR3 protein: CASSYRLVGNEKLFF
clone size: medium-sized; J gene: TRBJ2-1; V gene: TRBV20-1; D gene: NA; CDR3 DNA: TGCAGTGCTCTTGACGATCATGAGCAGTTCTTC; CDR3 protein: CSALDDHEQFF
clone size: NA; J gene: TRBJ2-1; V gene: TRBV5-1; D gene: NA; CDR3 DNA: TGCGCCAGCAGCTTGCCCGGAGATGAGCAGTTCTTC; CDR3 protein: CASSLPGDEQFF
clone size: NA; J gene: TRBJ2-1; V gene: TRBV28; D gene: NA; CDR3 DNA: TGTGCCAGCAGTTTGAGGCGGACCTCCTACAATGAGCAGTTCTTC; CDR3 protein: CASSLRRTSYNEQFF
clone size: once; J gene: TRBJ2-5; V gene: TRBV7-9; D gene: NA; CDR3 DNA: TGCGCCAGCAGCCAGGGCCTTGTAGGGTTGGAGGAGACCCAGTACTTC; CDR3 protein: CASSQGLVGLEETQYF
clone size: few; J gene: TRBJ1-2; V gene: TRBV14; D gene: TRBD1; CDR3 DNA: TGTGCCAGCAGCTGGGAAGACAGGGCTGGTGGCTACACCTTC; CDR3 protein: CASSWEDRAGGYTF
clone size: NA; J gene: TRBJ2-5; V gene: TRBV5-6; D gene: NA; CDR3 DNA: TGTGCCAGCAGCCCAGGAGTCGGGACCCAAGAGACCCAGTACTTC; CDR3 protein: CASSPGVGTQETQYF
clone size: NA; J gene: TRBJ1-1; V gene: TRBV29-1; D gene: NA; CDR3 DNA: TGCAGCGTAGGCCGTAGGAGGCCCGCTGAAGCTTTCTTT; CDR3 protein: CSVGRRRPAEAFF
clone size: NA; J gene: TRBJ1-4; V gene: TRBV4-3; D gene: NA; CDR3 DNA: TGCGCCAGCAGCCAAGAGAGACACAATGAAAAACTGTTTTTT; CDR3 protein: CASSQERHNEKLFF
clone size: NA; J gene: TRBJ2-2; V gene: TRBV7-2; D gene: TRBD2; CDR3 DNA: TGTGCCAGCGTTTTAGGGCTAGCGGTGAGGGGTTTCACCGGGGAGCTGTTTTTT; CDR3 protein: CASVLGLAVRGFTGELFF
clone size: NA; J gene: TRBJ2-3; V gene: TRBV5-1; D gene: TRBD2; CDR3 DNA: TGCGCCAGCAGCTCGGCAGCGGGATCGGATACGCAGTATTTT; CDR3 protein: CASSSAAGSDTQYF
clone size: NA; J gene: TRBJ2-1; V gene: TRBV5-6; D gene: TRBD2; CDR3 DNA: TGTGCCAGCAGCTTACTGGGGTTGCTAGCGGTGTACAATGAGCAGTTCTTC; CDR3 protein: CASSLLGLLAVYNEQFF
clone size: medium-sized; J gene: TRBJ1-5; V gene: TRBV4-1; D gene: NA; CDR3 DNA: TGCGCCAGCAGCCAAGGACTGGGGGGCAATCAGCCCCAGCATTTT; CDR3 protein: CASSQGLGGNQPQHF
clone size: few; J gene: TRBJ2-1; V gene: TRBV15; D gene: TRBD2; CDR3 DNA: TGTGCCACCAGCGCTACTAGCGGGAGACTCAATGAGCAGTTCTTC; CDR3 protein: CATSATSGRLNEQFF
clone size: NA; J gene: TRBJ2-7; V gene: TRBV20-1; D gene: NA; CDR3 DNA: TGCAGTGCCGTCCGGGCAGGCGAGCAGTACTTC; CDR3 protein: CSAVRAGEQYF
clone size: NA; J gene: TRBJ1-3; V gene: TRBV7-8; D gene: NA; CDR3 DNA: TGTGCCAGCAGCTTAGGTATCTTCTCTGGAAACACCATATATTTT; CDR3 protein: CASSLGIFSGNTIYF
clone size: NA; J gene: TRBJ2-7; V gene: TRBV15; D gene: TRBD2; CDR3 DNA: TGTGCCACCAGCAGTGGGAGACTAGCGTCCTCCTACGAGCAGTACTTC; CDR3 protein: CATSSGRLASSYEQYF
clone size: NA; J gene: TRBJ2-7; V gene: TRBV28; D gene: NA; CDR3 DNA: TGTGCCAGCAGTACGGGACACGTCTACGAGCAGTACTTC; CDR3 protein: CASSTGHVYEQYF
clone size: large; J gene: TRBJ2-2; V gene: TRBV28; D gene: NA; CDR3 DNA: TGTGCCTCCCGGCGGGTAGGGGAGCTGTTTTTT; CDR3 protein: CASRRVGELFF
clone size: NA; J gene: TRBJ1-6; V gene: TRBV6-4; D gene: NA; CDR3 DNA: TGTGCCAGCAGTGACACAGGTTATTCACCCCTCCACTTT; CDR3 protein: CASSDTGYSPLHF
clone size: few; J gene: TRBJ2-7; V gene: TRBV11-2; D gene: NA; CDR3 DNA: TGTGCCAGCAGCTTGGGGCTCCTGGACTACGAGCAGTACTTC; CDR3 protein: CASSLGLLDYEQYF
clone size: NA; J gene: TRBJ2-1; V gene: TRBV6-6; D gene: TRBD2; CDR3 DNA: TGTGCCAGCAGTCCCCTTTTAGCGGGGGGGCGGGGTGAGCAGTTCTTC; CDR3 protein: CASSPLLAGGRGEQFF